This T cell receptor (beta chain) is drawn from a study of cytotoxic CD8 clonotypes in ibrutinib-treated CLL (dated by TCRdb to the early 2020s). For the wider study: The cohort included some 14 treatment-naive and some twelve relapsed/refractory patients; approximately 17 were IGHV unmutated. Of the approximately 86 participants in the trial, roughly 25 had longitudinal samples available. Cryopreserved peripheral blood mononuclear cells were collected at three points: before therapy, at response, and at either sustained remission or disease progression. Samples at response were collected after a median of about 13 months of treatment, with a range of roughly 6 to 40 months. Every sample from remission and from progressive disease was obtained while the patients were still on ibrutinib. Samples averaged approximately 260,000 productive templates and just under 95,000 productive rearrangements. Responses were partial in roughly 24 patients and complete in 2; after median approximately 5.5 years follow-up, some 15 stayed in remission and around 12 progressed.

This clone was found once. The specificity of this receptor is unknown. No base quality values were provided; no much bigger clone lies one nucleotide off. Roughly 2.2 micrograms of genomic DNA were extracted from cryopreserved PBMCs for TCR beta library preparation. Longitudinal blood samples from CLL patients on ibrutinib monotherapy underwent high-throughput TCR beta sequencing. The patients took part in an open-label, single-center phase 2 trial of ibrutinib monotherapy. CDR1 is given as MNHEY and CDR2 as SMNVEV, both from the germline V gene (reference sequence). The CDR3, cysteine through phenylalanine, is 13 amino acids long. Of the read, only the CDR3 DNA is kept; its 39 bases are in frame from base 1. The trim is 4 bases for V and 6 bases for J, with a gap of 12 bases between the germline ends. Summary of the overall study and its limitations: Lymph node repertoires were not examined, and the timing of sampling was not matched between patients in sustained remission and those whose disease progressed. Clonality increased at ibrutinib response, stayed stable in sustained remission, and fell back toward baseline at progression. Public clonotypes were rare and either contracted or stayed stable during treatment, and the rise in clonality at ibrutinib response reflected the expansion of private clonotypes. Baseline clonality was found to be higher than that of age-matched healthy donors and was strongly correlated with circulating CD8+ T-cell counts.

Each clonotype received, on average, roughly 9.6x coverage in deep resolution sequencing performed on a MiSeq, where the target depth lay between 1 in 1 million and 1 in 200,000 T cells. The immunoSEQ hsTCRB Kit was used to generate TCR beta libraries. For the original study's pipeline: ImmunoSEQ Data Assistant and ImmunoSEQ Analyzer were used for data analysis, and V, D and J genes were assigned according to IMGT definitions. Clonality, with values ranging from 0 to 1, was calculated as one minus the normalized Shannon entropy of productive rearrangement frequencies. Only overrepresented clonotypes making up at least 0.05% of each patient's repertoire were included in the public clonotype analysis. Approximately 14 age-matched healthy donor repertoires from immuneACCESS served as clonality controls. TCRdb retrieved this table from immuneACCESS and kept in-frame rearrangements only. Not all clones are present; in checked studies, unresolved V genes account for under half, and no reason is known for the remainder. V, J and clone size are taken as reported in that table, and D and trimming were inferred from the DNA itself. The sample records approximately 320,000 clones, about 64% of which are singletons. Together, the top ten hold approximately 6% of the sample.

Material: PBMCs, obtained after 36 months of ibrutinib treatment. The sequence was collected from a human donor with chronic lymphocytic leukemia. This chain joins TRBV27 to TRBJ1-1; no D gene is confidently identified. The CDR3 region reads CASSYGRIAEAFF. The bases read TGTGCCAGCAGTTATGGGAGGATCGCTGAAGCTTTCTTT.